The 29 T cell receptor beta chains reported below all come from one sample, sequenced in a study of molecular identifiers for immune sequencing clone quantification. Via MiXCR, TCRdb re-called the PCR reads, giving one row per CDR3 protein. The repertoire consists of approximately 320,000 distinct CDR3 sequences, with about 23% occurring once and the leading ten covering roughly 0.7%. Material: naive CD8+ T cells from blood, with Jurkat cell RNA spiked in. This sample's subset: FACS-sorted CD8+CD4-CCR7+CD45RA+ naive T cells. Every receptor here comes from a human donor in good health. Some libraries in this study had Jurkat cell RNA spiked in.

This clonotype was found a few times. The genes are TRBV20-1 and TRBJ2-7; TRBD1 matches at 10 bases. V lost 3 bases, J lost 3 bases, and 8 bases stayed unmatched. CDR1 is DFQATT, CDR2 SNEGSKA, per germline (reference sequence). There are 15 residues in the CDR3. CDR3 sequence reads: CSARRAGTGDYEQYF. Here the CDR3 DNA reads TGCAGTGCTAGGCGAGCCGGGACAGGGGACTACGAGCAGTACTTC.

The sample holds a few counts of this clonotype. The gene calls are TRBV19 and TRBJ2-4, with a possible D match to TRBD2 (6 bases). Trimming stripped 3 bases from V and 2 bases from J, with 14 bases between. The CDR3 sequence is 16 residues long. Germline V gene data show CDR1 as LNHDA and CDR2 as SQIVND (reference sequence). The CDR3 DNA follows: TGTGCCAGTAGTATCGTATTGGGCGGGACCAAAAACATTCAGTACTTC. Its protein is CASSIVLGGTKNIQYF.

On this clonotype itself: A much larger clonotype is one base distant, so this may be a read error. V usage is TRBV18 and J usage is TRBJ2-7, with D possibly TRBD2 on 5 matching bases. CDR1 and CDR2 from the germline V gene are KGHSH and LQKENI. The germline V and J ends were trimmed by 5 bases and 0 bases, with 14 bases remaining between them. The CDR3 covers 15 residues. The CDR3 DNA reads TGTGCCAGCTCAGCAGGTCGGGGTAGCTCCTACGAGCAGTACTTC. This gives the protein CASSAGRGSSYEQYF.

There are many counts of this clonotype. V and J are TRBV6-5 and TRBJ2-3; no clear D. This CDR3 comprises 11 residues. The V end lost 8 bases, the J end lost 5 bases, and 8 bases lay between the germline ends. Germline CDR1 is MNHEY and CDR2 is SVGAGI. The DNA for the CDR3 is TGTGCCAGCCTACAGTTAGATACGCAGTATTTT. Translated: CASLQLDTQYF.

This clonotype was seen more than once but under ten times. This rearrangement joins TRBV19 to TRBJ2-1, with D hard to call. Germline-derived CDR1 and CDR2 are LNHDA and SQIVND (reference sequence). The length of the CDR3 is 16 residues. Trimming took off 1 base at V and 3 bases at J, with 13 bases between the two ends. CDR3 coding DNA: TGTGCCAGTAGTATAGGTAACAGCCTTTTCTACAATGAGCAGTTCTTC. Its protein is CASSIGNSLFYNEQFF.

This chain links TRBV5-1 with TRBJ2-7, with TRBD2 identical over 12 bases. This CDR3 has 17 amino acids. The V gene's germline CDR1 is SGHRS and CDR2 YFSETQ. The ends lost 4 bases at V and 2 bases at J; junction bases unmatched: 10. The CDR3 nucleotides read TGCGCCAGCAGCCTGGGACTAGCGGGTCCCGGGGCCTACGAGCAGTACTTC. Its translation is CASSLGLAGPGAYEQYF.

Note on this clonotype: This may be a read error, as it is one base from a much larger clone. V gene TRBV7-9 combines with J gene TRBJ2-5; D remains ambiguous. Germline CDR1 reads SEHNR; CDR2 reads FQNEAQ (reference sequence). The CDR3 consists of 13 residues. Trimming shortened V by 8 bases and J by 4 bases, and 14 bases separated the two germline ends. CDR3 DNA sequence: TGTGCCAGCCGTGGGGTTCACCCAGAGACCCAGTACTTC. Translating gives CASRGVHPETQYF.

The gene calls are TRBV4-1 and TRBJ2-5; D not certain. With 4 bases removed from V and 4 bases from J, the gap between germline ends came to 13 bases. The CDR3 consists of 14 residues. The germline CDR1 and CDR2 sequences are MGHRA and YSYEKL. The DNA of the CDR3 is TGCGCCAGCAGCCCGGCGCCGACGGCAGAGACCCAGTACTTC. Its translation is CASSPAPTAETQYF.

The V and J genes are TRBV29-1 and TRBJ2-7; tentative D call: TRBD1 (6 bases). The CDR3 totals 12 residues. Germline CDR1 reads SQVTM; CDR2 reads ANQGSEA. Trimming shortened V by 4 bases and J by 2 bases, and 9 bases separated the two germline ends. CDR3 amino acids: CSVATGTYEQYF. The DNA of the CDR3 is TGCAGCGTTGCGACAGGCACCTACGAGCAGTACTTC.

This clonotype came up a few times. The CDR3 loop reads CASSSLAGGGETQYF. The CDR3 DNA follows: TGTGCCAGCAGTTCGCTGGCGGGGGGAGGCGAGACCCAGTACTTC. J is TRBJ2-5 and V is TRBV12-3 or TRBV12-4, with 8 bases that match TRBD2. V lost 4 bases to trimming and J lost 5 bases; unmatched junction nucleotides: 9. This CDR3 has 15 residues.

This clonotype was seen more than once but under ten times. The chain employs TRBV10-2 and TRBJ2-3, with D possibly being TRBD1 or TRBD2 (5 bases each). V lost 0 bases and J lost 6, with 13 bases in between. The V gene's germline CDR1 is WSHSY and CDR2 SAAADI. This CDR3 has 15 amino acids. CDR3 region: CASSESGPARDTQYF. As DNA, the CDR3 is TGCGCCAGCAGTGAGTCGGGACCGGCCAGGGATACGCAGTATTTT.

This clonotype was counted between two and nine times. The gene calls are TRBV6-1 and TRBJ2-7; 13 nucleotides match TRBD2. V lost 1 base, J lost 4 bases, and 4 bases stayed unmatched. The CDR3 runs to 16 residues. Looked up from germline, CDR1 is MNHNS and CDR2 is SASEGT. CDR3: CASSEGTSGSFYEQYF. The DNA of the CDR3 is TGTGCCAGCAGTGAAGGGACTAGCGGGAGTTTTTACGAGCAGTACTTC.

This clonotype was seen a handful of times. CDR3 amino acids: CASSHNDSLNEKLFF. The CDR3, as DNA: TGCGCCAGCAGCCATAACGACAGCCTTAATGAAAAACTGTTTTTT. The rearrangement uses TRBV4-3 and TRBJ1-4, with D possibly TRBD1 on 5 matching bases. V was shortened by 3 bases and J by 4 bases, with 12 bases between the two germline ends. CDR1 is LGHNA, CDR2 YSLEER, per germline. The CDR3 contains 15 residues.

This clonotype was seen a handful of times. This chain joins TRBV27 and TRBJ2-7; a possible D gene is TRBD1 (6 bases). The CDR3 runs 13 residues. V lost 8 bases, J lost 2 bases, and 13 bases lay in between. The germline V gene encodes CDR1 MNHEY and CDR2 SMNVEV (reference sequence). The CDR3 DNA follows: TGTGCCAGCGGTCGGGGACAAACCTACGAGCAGTACTTC. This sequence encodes CASGRGQTYEQYF.

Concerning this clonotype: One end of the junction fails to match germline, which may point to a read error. CDR3 in DNA: TGTGCCAGCAGTTTGGACAGGGTGCAAGGCTGCACCTTC. It codes for CASSLDRVQGCTF. The chain couples TRBV12-3 or TRBV12-4 to TRBJ1-2; 8 bases agree with TRBD1. The CDR3 runs 13 residues.

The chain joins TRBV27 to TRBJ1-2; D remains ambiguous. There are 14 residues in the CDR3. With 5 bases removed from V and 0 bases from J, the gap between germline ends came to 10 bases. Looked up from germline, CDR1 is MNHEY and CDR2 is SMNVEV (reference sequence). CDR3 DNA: TGTGCCAGCAGTCCGACAAGTACTAACTATGGCTACACCTTC. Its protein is CASSPTSTNYGYTF.

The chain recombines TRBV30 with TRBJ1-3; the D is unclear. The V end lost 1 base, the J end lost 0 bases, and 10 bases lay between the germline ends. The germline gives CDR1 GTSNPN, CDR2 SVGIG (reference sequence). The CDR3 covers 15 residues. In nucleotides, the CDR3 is TGTGCCTGGAGTGGGGTGGCAGTCTCTGGAAACACCATATATTTT. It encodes CAWSGVAVSGNTIYF. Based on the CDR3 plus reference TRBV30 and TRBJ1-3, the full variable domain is SQTIHQWPATLVQPVGSPLSLECTVEGTSNPNLYWYRQAAGRGLQLLFYSVGIGQISSEVPQNLSASRPQDRQFILSSKKLLLSDSGFYLCAWSGVAVSGNTIYFGEGSWLTVV.

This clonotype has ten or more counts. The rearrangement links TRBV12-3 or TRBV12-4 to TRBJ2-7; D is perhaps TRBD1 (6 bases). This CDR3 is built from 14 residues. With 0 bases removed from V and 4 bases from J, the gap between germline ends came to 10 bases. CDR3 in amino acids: CASSLARTGYEQYF. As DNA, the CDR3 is TGTGCCAGCAGTTTAGCGCGCACAGGGTACGAGCAGTACTTC.

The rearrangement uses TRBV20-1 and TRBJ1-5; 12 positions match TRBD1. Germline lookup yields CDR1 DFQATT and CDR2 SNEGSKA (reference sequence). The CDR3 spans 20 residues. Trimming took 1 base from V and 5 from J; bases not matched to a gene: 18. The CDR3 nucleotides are TGCAGTGCTAGAGGGGAAAAAGGGACAGGGGGCTTTCTCGGATATCAGCCCCAGCATTTT. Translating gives CSARGEKGTGGFLGYQPQHF.

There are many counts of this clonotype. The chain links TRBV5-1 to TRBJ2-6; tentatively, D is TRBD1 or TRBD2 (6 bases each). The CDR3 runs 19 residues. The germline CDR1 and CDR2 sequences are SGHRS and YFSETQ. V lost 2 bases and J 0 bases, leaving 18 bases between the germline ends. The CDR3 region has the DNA TGCGCCAGCAGCTTAATAGGGGGAGGACACCTCTCTGGGGCCAACGTCCTGACTTTC. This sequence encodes CASSLIGGGHLSGANVLTF.

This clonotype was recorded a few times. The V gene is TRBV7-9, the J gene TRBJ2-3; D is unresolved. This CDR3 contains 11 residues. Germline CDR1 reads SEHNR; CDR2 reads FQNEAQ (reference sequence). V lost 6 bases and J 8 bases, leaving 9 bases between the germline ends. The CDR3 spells CASRLLGTQYF. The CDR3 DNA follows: TGTGCCAGCAGGTTACTGGGTACGCAGTATTTT. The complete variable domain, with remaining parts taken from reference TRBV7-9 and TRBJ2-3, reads DTGVSQNPRHKITKRGQNVTFRCDPISEHNRLYWYRQTLGQGPEFLTYFQNEAQLEKSRLLSDRFSAERPKGSFSTLEIQRTEQGDSAMYLCASRLLGTQYFGPGTRLTVL.

DNA of the CDR3: TGTGCCAGCAGCAAGGGCAACAATGGCTACACCTTC. Translation: CASSKGNNGYTF. This chain connects TRBV27 to TRBJ1-2; D gene uncertain. V gave up 6 bases and J gave up 6 bases, with 11 bases separating them. This CDR3 comprises 12 residues. CDR1 and CDR2 from the germline V gene are MNHEY and SMNVEV (reference sequence).

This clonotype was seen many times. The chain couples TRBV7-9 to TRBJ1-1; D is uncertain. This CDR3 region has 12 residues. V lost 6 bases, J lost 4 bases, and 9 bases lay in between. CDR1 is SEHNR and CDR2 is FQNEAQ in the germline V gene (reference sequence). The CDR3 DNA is TGTGCCAGCAGTCTACATCCCACTGAAGCTTTCTTT. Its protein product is CASSLHPTEAFF.

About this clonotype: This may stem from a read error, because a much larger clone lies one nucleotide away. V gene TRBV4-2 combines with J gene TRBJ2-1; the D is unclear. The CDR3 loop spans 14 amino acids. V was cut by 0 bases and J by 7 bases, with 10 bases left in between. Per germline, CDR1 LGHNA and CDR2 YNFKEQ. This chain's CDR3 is CASSQEEWENEQFF. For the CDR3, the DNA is TGTGCCAGCAGCCAAGAGGAATGGGAAAATGAGCAGTTCTTC.

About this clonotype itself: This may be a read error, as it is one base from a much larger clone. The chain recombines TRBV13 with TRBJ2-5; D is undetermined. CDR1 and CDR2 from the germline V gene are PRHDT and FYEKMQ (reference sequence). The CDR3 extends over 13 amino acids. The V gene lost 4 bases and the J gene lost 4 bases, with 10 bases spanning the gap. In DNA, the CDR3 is TGTGCCAGCAGCTATTACCACCTAGAGACCCAGTACTTC. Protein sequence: CASSYYHLETQYF.

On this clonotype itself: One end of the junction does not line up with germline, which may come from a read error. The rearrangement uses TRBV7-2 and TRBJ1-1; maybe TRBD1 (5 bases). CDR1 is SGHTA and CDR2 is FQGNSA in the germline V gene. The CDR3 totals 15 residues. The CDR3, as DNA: TGTGCCTGCAGGCCCCCCGGGGGGTGGGGCACTGAAGCTTTCTTT. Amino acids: CACRPPGGWGTEAFF.

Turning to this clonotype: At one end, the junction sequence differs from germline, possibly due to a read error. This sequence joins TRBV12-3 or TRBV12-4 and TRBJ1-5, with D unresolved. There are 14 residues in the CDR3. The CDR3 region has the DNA TGTGCCTGCAGTTTTGTTGGAGGGCTCCAGCCCCAGCATTTT. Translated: CACSFVGGLQPQHF.

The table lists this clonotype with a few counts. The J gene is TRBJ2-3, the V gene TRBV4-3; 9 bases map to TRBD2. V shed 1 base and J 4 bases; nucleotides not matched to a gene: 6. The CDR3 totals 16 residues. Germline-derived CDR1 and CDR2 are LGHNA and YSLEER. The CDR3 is CASSQGRGGVADTQYF. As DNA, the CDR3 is TGCGCCAGCAGCCAAGGGCGGGGGGGCGTGGCAGATACGCAGTATTTT.

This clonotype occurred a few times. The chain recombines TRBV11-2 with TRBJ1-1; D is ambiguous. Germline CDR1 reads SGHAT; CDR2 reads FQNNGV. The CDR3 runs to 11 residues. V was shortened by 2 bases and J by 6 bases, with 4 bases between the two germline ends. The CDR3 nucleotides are TGTGCCAGCAGCTTACTTGCTGAAGCTTTCTTT. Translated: CASSLLAEAFF.